This paragraph reports one T cell receptor (beta chain). V dropped 4 bases and J dropped 2 bases, with 9 bases sitting between them. CDR3 length equals 14 residues. The germline gives CDR1 SGHDT, CDR2 YYEEEE. PCR employed 60 Vbeta and 13 Jbeta primers. In the original processing: Later reanalysis found about 80 million unique TCR beta chains, some 10 million of them shared. Here immunoSEQ multiplex PCR was the method, and the copy in TCRdb shows in-frame clones only, minus some. That table is the source of V, J and clone size, and D and trimming were worked out from the DNA. This sample has more than 150,000 clones; 82% occur once, and the top ten carry under 8%. This record belongs to a study of cytomegalovirus exposure and HLA in healthy donors. Study overall: Caucasian-associated ancestry cluster membership applied to about four fifths of under 450 genotyped donors.

What was sequenced was PBMCs. J is TRBJ2-2 and V is TRBV5-6, with TRBD2 as a possible D gene (5 bases). This TCR came from a woman aged 45-59 years in good health and CMV-seropositive. The CDR3 DNA sequence: TGTGCCAGCAGCCCCGGACTTAACACCGGGGAGCTGTTTTTT. It translates to CASSPGLNTGELFF.